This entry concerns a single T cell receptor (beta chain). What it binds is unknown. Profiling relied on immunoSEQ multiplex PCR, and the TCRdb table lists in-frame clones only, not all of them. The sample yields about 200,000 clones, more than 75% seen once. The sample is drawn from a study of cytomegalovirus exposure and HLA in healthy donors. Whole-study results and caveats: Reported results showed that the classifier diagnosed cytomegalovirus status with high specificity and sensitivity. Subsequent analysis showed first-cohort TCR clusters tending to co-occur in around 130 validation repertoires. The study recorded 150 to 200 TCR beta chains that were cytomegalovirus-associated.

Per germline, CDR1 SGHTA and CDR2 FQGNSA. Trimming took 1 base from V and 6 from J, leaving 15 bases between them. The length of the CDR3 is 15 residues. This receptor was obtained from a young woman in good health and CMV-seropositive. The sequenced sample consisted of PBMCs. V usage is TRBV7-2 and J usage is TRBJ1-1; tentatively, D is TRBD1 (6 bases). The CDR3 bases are TGTGCCAGCAGCTTAGGTTATAGGGGGAATCCTGAAGCTTTCTTT. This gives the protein CASSLGYRGNPEAFF.